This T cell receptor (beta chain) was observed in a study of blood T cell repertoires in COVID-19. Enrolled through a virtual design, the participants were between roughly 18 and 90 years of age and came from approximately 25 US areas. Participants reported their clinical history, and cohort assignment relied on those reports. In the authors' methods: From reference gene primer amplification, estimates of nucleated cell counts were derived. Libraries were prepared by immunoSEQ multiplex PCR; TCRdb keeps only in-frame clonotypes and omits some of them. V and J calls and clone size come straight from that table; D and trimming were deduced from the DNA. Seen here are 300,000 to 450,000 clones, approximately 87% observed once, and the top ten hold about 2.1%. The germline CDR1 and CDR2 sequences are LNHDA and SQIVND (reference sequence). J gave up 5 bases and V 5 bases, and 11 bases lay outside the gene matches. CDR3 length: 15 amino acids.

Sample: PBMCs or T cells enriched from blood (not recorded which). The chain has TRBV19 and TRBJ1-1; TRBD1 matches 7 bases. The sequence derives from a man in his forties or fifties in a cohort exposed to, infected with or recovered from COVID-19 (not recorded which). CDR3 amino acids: CASSPSSGGSTEAFF. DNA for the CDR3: TGTGCCAGTAGTCCGTCGTCAGGGGGGAGTACTGAAGCTTTCTTT. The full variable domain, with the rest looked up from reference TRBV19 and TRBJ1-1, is DGGITQSPKYLFRKEGQNVTLSCEQNLNHDAMYWYRQDPGQGLRLIYYSQIVNDFQKGDIAEGYSVSREKKESFPLTVTSAQKNPTAFYLCASSPSSGGSTEAFFGQGTRLTVV.